This passage covers 12 T cell receptor beta chains from one sample sequenced in a study of blood T cell repertoires in COVID-19. Produced via immunoSEQ multiplex PCR; TCRdb's table is partial and in-frame only. Of some 240,000 clones in the sample, 75% to 85% were seen once. Sequencing was carried out using peripheral blood. The origin of the receptors is a woman aged 40 to 55 who had recovered from COVID-19.

The J gene is TRBJ1-6, the V gene TRBV15; TRBD1 is a possible D gene (5 bases). Trimming stripped 1 base from V and 7 bases from J, with 11 bases between. CDR3 length: 15 residues. Germline CDR1 and CDR2: LNHNV and YYDKDF (reference sequence). The CDR3 region is CATSRGRGRNSPLHF. Written as DNA, the CDR3 is TGTGCCACCAGCAGAGGTCGGGGGAGGAATTCACCCCTCCACTTT. Full variable domain (remainder filled in from reference TRBV15 and TRBJ1-6): DAMVIQNPRYQVTQFGKPVTLSCSQTLNHNVMYWYQQKSSQAPKLLFHYYDKDFNNEADTPDNFQSRRPNTSFCFLDIRSPGLGDTAMYLCATSRGRGRNSPLHFGNGTRLTVT.

V gene TRBV6-2 or TRBV6-3 combines with J gene TRBJ2-2; weak D call: TRBD2 (6 bases). The CDR3 runs 14 residues. V was clipped by 5 bases and J by 6 bases, with 13 bases between them. The germline V gene has CDR1 MNHEY and CDR2 SVGEGT. The DNA of the CDR3 is TGTGCCAGCAGTATCCTGGGGGGTGCCGGGGAGCTGTTTTTT. This sequence encodes CASSILGGAGELFF.

The rearrangement uses TRBV6-1 and TRBJ2-1; D remains ambiguous. V was clipped by 1 base and J by 2 bases, with 9 bases between them. CDR1 and CDR2 (germline): MNHNS, SASEGT. This CDR3 is 15 amino acids long. DNA for the CDR3: TGTGCCAGCAGTGAAGACAAACCTCCCTACAATGAGCAGTTCTTC. As protein: CASSEDKPPYNEQFF.

V and J are TRBV5-1 and TRBJ1-2, with 7 bases matching TRBD1. V dropped 0 bases and J dropped 8; count of bases not matched to a gene: 10. Per the germline V gene, CDR1 is SGHRS and CDR2 is YFSETQ. This CDR3 is built from 15 residues. This CDR3 is CASSLDQPRTGGYTF. CDR3 DNA sequence: TGCGCCAGCAGCTTGGACCAACCAAGGACAGGCGGCTACACCTTC. Full variable domain (outside the CDR3, taken from reference TRBV5-1 and TRBJ1-2): KAGVTQTPRYLIKTRGQQVTLSCSPISGHRSVSWYQQTPGQGLQFLFEYFSETQRNKGNFPGRFSGRQFSNSRSEMNVSTLELGDSALYLCASSLDQPRTGGYTFGSGTRLTVV.

This rearrangement joins TRBV18 to TRBJ1-2; TRBD1 is a possible D gene (6 bases). This CDR3 is built from 15 residues. Deletions cut 4 bases from V and 8 bases from J, with 20 bases between. Germline V gene sequence: CDR1 KGHSH, CDR2 LQKENI. The CDR3 sequence: CASSLSTGGDRGYTF. The DNA for the CDR3 is TGTGCCAGCTCACTCTCCACGGGGGGTGACAGGGGCTACACCTTC.

This rearrangement joins TRBV5-6 to TRBJ2-5; perhaps TRBD2 as D (5 bases). Germline V gene lookup returns CDR1 SGHDT and CDR2 YYEEEE. V gave up 0 bases and J gave up 1 base, with 10 bases separating them. The CDR3 covers 15 residues. For the CDR3, the DNA is TGTGCCAGCAGCTTGGTGGGGAGCGTCCAAGAGACCCAGTACTTC. This codes for CASSLVGSVQETQYF.

This clone was found once. The chain is built from TRBV6-5 and TRBJ2-5; weak D call: TRBD1 (5 bases). The CDR3 has 14 amino acids. With 4 bases removed from V and 4 bases from J, the gap between germline ends came to 13 bases. CDR1 is MNHEY, CDR2 SVGAGI, per germline. This CDR3 is CASSFQGWGETQYF. In DNA, the CDR3 is TGTGCCAGCAGTTTTCAGGGTTGGGGAGAGACCCAGTACTTC.

About this clone: Other DNA sequences in this specimen translate into the identical CDR3. The gene calls are TRBV15 and TRBJ1-3, with D possibly TRBD1 on 5 matching bases. Germline CDR1 and CDR2: LNHNV and YYDKDF (reference sequence). This CDR3 region has 14 residues. Trimming took 0 bases from V and 2 from J, leaving 5 bases between them. CDR3 sequence (DNA): TGTGCCACCAGCAGAGACAGGGCTGGAAACACCATATATTTT. It is translated as CATSRDRAGNTIYF. Looking up the rest from reference TRBV15 and TRBJ1-3 gives the full variable domain: DAMVIQNPRYQVTQFGKPVTLSCSQTLNHNVMYWYQQKSSQAPKLLFHYYDKDFNNEADTPDNFQSRRPNTSFCFLDIRSPGLGDTAMYLCATSRDRAGNTIYFGEGSWLTVV.

The chain links TRBV5-8 to TRBJ1-5; possible D gene TRBD1, 5 bases. The CDR3 has 12 residues. Looked up from germline, CDR1 is SGHTS and CDR2 is YDEGEE. V lost 5 bases and J 5 bases, leaving 8 bases between the germline ends. The CDR3 coding sequence is TGTGCCAGCAGGACAGAAGATCAGCCCCAGCATTTT. Protein: CASRTEDQPQHF.

This chain's CDR3 is CASSEQLRDEQFF. The CDR3 nucleotides read TGTGCCAGCAGTGAACAACTCAGGGATGAGCAGTTCTTC. V is TRBV2 and J is TRBJ2-1; D is possibly TRBD1 (5 bases). The V and J ends lost 2 bases and 8 bases respectively, with 10 bases between them. Germline CDR1 SNHLY, CDR2 FYNNEI. This CDR3 region has 13 residues.

The CDR3 nucleotides read TGCAGCGGCCGACAGGGCCACACAGATACGCAGTATTTT. Amino acids: CSGRQGHTDTQYF. The chain is built from TRBV29-1 and TRBJ2-3; 7 positions match TRBD1. Germline assignment: CDR1 SQVTM and CDR2 ANQGSEA. V trimming: 7 bases; J trimming: 2 bases; junction bases outside the gene matches: 6. CDR3 length: 13 amino acids.

The chain has TRBV7-9 and TRBJ2-7; D not resolved. Germline V gene lookup returns CDR1 SEHNR and CDR2 FQNEAQ (reference sequence). V shed 5 bases and J shed 4 bases, with 12 bases lying between them. The CDR3 is 13 residues long. The DNA for the CDR3 is TGTGCCAGCAGCCCCGTTGCCGGGTACGAGCAGTACTTC. It translates to CASSPVAGYEQYF. Looking up the rest from reference TRBV7-9 and TRBJ2-7 gives the full variable domain: DTGVSQNPRHKITKRGQNVTFRCDPISEHNRLYWYRQTLGQGPEFLTYFQNEAQLEKSRLLSDRFSAERPKGSFSTLEIQRTEQGDSAMYLCASSPVAGYEQYFGPGTRLTVT.